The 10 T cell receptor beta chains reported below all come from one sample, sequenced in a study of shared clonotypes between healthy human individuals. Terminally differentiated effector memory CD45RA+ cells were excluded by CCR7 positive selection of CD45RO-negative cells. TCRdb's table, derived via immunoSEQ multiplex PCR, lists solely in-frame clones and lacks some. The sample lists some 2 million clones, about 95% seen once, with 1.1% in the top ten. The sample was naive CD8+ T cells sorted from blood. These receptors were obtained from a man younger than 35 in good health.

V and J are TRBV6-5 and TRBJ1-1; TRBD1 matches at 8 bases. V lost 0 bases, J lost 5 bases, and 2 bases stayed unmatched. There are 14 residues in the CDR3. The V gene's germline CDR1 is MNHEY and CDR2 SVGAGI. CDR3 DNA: TGTGCCAGCAGTTACTCGACAGGGGAAACTGAAGCTTTCTTT. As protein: CASSYSTGETEAFF.

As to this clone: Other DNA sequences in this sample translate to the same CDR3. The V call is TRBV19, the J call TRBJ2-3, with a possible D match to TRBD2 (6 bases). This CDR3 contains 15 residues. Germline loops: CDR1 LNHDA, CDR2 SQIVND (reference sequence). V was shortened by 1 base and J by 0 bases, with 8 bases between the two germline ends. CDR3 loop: CASSIGSGSTDTQYF. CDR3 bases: TGTGCCAGTAGTATAGGTAGCGGAAGCACAGATACGCAGTATTTT.

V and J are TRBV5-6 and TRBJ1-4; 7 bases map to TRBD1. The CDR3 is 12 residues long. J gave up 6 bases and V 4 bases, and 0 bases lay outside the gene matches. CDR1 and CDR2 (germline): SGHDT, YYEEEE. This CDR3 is CASSTGDEKLFF. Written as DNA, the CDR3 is TGTGCCAGCAGCACAGGGGATGAAAAACTGTTTTTT.

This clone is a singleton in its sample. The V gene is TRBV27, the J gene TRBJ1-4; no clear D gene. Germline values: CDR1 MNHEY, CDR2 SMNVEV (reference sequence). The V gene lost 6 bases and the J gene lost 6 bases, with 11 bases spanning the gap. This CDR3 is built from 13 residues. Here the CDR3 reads CASRGGRYEKLFF. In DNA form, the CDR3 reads TGTGCCAGCAGGGGAGGGCGTTATGAAAAACTGTTTTTT.

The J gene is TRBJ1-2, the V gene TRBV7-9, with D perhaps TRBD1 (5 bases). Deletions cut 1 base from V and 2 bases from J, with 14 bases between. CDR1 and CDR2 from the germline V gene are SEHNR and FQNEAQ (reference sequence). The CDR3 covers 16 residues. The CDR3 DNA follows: TGTGCCAGCAGCTTAGGCAGGGCATTAGGGAACTATGGCTACACCTTC. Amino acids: CASSLGRALGNYGYTF.

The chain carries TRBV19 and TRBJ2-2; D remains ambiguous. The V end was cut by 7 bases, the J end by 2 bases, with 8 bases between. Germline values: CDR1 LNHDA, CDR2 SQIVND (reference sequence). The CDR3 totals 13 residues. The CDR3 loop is CASIAVNTGELFF. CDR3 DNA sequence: TGTGCCAGTATCGCGGTCAACACCGGGGAGCTGTTTTTT.

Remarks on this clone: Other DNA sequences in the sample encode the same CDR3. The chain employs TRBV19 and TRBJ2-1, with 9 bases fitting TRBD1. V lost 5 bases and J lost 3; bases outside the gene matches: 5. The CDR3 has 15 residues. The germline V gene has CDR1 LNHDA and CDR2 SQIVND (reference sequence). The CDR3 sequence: CASSRDREGYNEQFF. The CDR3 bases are TGTGCCAGTAGTCGGGACAGGGAAGGCTACAATGAGCAGTTCTTC. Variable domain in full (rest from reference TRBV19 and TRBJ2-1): DGGITQSPKYLFRKEGQNVTLSCEQNLNHDAMYWYRQDPGQGLRLIYYSQIVNDFQKGDIAEGYSVSREKKESFPLTVTSAQKNPTAFYLCASSRDREGYNEQFFGPGTRLTVL.

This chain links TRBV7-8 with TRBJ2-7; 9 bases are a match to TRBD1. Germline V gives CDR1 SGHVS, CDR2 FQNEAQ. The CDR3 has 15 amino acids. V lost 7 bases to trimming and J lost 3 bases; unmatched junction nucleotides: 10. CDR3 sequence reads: CASNNPGQGLYEQYF. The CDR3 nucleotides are TGTGCCAGCAACAATCCGGGACAGGGCCTCTACGAGCAGTACTTC.

CDR3 residues: CASEKLFF. In DNA, the CDR3 is TGTGCCAGTGAAAAACTGTTTTTT. The chain has TRBV2 and TRBJ1-4; D unresolved. V was clipped by 9 bases and J by 7 bases, with 0 bases between them. The germline CDR1 and CDR2 sequences are SNHLY and FYNNEI. The CDR3 spans 8 residues.

CDR3: CASSRLAGVVGELFF. The CDR3 nucleotides are TGTGCCAGTAGTAGGCTAGCGGGAGTGGTCGGGGAGCTGTTTTTT. V and J are TRBV19 and TRBJ2-2; TRBD2 aligns across 10 bases. V shed 4 bases, J shed 7 bases, and the junction held 6 bases outside the gene matches. Germline CDR1 reads LNHDA; CDR2 reads SQIVND (reference sequence). The length of the CDR3 is 15 residues. The full variable domain, completed using reference TRBV19 and TRBJ2-2, is DGGITQSPKYLFRKEGQNVTLSCEQNLNHDAMYWYRQDPGQGLRLIYYSQIVNDFQKGDIAEGYSVSREKKESFPLTVTSAQKNPTAFYLCASSRLAGVVGELFFGEGSRLTVL.